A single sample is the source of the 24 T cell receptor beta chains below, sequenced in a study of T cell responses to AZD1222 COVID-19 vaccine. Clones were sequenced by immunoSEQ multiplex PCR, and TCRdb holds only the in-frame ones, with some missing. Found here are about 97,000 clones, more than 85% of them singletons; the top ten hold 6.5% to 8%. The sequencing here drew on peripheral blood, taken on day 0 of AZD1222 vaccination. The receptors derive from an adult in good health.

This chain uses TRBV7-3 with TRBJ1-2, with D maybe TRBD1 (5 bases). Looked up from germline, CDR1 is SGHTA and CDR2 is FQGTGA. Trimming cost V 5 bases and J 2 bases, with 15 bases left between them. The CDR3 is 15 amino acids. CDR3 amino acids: CASSPQRGGNYGYTF. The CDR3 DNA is TGTGCCAGCAGCCCGCAAAGGGGAGGCAACTATGGCTACACCTTC.

The CDR3 protein is CASSPTDVVHEQFF. The CDR3 DNA follows: TGTGCCAGTAGCCCCACAGATGTGGTCCATGAGCAGTTCTTC. This chain links TRBV19 with TRBJ2-1; no definite D call. Trimming left V 6 bases short and J 8 bases short, with 17 bases between. This CDR3 spans 14 amino acids. CDR1 LNHDA and CDR2 SQIVND come from the germline V gene (reference sequence).

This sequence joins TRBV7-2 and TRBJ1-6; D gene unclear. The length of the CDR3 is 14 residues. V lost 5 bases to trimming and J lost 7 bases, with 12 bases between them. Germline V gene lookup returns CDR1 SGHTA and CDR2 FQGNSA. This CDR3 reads CASSPPGGNSPLHF. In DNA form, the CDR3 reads TGTGCCAGCAGCCCCCCGGGCGGGAATTCACCCCTCCACTTT.

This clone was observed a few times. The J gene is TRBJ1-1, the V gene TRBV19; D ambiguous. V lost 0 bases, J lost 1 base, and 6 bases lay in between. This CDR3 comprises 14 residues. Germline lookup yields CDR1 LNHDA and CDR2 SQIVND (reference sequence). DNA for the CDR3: TGTGCCAGTAGTATAGATAACCGGAACACTGAAGCTTTCTTT. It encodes CASSIDNRNTEAFF.

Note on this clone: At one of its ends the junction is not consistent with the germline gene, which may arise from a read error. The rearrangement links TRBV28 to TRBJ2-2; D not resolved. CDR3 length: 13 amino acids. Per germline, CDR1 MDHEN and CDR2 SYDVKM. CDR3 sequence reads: CASRSTNIGELFF. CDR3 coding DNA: TGTGCCAGCAGGAGTACGAACATCGGGGAGCTGTTTTTT. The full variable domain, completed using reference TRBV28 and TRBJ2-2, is DVKVTQSSRYLVKRTGEKVFLECVQDMDHENMFWYRQDPGLGLRLIYFSYDVKMKEKGDIPEGYSVSREKKERFSLILESASTNQTSMYLCASRSTNIGELFFGEGSRLTVL.

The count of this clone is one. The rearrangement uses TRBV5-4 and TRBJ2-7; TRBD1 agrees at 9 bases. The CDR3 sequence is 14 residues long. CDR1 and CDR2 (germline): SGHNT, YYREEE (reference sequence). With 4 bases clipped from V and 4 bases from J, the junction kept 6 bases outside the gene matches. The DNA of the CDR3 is TGTGCCAGCAGCCCGACAGGGGGTCGGTACGAGCAGTACTTC. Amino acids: CASSPTGGRYEQYF. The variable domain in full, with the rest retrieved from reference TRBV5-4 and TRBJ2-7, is ETGVTQSPTHLIKTRGQQVTLRCSSQSGHNTVSWYQQALGQGPQFIFQYYREEENGRGNFPPRFSGLQFPNYSSELNVNALELDDSALYLCASSPTGGRYEQYFGPGTRLTVT.

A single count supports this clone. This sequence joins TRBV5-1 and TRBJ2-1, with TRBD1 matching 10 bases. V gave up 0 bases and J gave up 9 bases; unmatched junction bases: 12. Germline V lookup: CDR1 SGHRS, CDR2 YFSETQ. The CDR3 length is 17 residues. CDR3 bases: TGCGCCAGCAGCTTGGATCCCGGACAGGGGGACAGGAGTGAGCAGTTCTTC. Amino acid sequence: CASSLDPGQGDRSEQFF.

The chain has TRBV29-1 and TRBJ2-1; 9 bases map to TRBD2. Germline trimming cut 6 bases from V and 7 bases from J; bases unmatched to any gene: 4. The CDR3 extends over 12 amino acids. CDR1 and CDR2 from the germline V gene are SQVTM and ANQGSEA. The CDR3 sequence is CSVGTSRNEQFF. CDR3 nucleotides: TGCAGCGTGGGGACTAGCAGGAATGAGCAGTTCTTC.

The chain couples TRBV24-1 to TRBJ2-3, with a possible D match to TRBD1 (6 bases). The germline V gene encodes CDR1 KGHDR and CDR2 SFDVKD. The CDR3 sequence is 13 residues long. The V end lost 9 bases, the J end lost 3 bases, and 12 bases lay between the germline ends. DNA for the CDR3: TGTGCCACCGGGGGCGCGTGGACAGATACGCAGTATTTT. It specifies CATGGAWTDTQYF.

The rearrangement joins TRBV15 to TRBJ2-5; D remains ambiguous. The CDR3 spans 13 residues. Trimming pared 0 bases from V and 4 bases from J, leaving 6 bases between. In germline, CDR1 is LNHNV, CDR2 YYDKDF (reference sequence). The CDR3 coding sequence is TGTGCCACCAGCAGAGATACACGAGAGACCCAGTACTTC. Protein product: CATSRDTRETQYF.

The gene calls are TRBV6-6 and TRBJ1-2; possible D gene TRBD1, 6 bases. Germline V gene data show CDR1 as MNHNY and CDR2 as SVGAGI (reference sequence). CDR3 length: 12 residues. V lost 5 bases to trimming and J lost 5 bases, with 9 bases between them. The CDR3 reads CASSTQGYGYTF. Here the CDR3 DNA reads TGTGCCAGCAGTACCCAGGGGTATGGCTACACCTTC.

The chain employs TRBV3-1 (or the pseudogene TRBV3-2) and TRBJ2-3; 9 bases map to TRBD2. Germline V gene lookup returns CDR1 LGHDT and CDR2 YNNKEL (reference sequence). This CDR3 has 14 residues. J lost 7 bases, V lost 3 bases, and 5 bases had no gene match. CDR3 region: CASSQSGTSNTQYF. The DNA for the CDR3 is TGTGCCAGCAGCCAGTCCGGGACTAGCAATACGCAGTATTTT.

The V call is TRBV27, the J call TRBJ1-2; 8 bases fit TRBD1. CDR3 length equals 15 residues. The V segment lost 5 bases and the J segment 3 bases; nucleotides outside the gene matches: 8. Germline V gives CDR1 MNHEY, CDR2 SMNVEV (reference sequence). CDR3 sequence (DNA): TGTGCCAGCAGTGCATGGACAGGGAAAGACTATGGCTACACCTTC. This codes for CASSAWTGKDYGYTF.

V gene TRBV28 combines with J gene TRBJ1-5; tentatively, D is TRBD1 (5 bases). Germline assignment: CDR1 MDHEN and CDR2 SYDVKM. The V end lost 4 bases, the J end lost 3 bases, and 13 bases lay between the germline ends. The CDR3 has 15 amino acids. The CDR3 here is CASSSRDGFNQPQHF. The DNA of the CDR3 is TGTGCCAGCAGTTCCAGGGACGGCTTCAATCAGCCCCAGCATTTT.

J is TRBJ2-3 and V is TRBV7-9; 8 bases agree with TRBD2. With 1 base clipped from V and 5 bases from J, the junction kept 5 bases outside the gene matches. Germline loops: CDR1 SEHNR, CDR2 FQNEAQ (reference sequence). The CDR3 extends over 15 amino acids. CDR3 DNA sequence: TGTGCCAGCAGCTTAGATAGCGGGAAGGTAGATACGCAGTATTTT. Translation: CASSLDSGKVDTQYF. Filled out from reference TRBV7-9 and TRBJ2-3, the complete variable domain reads DTGVSQNPRHKITKRGQNVTFRCDPISEHNRLYWYRQTLGQGPEFLTYFQNEAQLEKSRLLSDRFSAERPKGSFSTLEIQRTEQGDSAMYLCASSLDSGKVDTQYFGPGTRLTVL.

The CDR3 loop is CASSEELAGGYNEQFF. CDR3 in DNA: TGTGCCAGCAGTGAGGAGCTAGCGGGAGGCTACAATGAGCAGTTCTTC. This chain joins TRBV2 and TRBJ2-1, with 11 bases matching TRBD2. From germline, CDR1 is SNHLY and CDR2 FYNNEI. J was trimmed by 3 bases and V by 3 bases; bases with no gene match: 4. The CDR3 has 16 residues. Supplemented by reference TRBV2 and TRBJ2-1, the full variable domain reads EPEVTQTPSHQVTQMGQEVILRCVPISNHLYFYWYRQILGQKVEFLVSFYNNEISEKSEIFDDQFSVERPDGSNFTLKIRSTKLEDSAMYFCASSEELAGGYNEQFFGPGTRLTVL.

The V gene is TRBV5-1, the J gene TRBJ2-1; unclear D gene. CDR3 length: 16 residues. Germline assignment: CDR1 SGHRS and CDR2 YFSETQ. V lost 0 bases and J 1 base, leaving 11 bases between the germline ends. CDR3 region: CASSLAVLLSYNEQFF. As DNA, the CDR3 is TGCGCCAGCAGCTTGGCCGTACTGCTATCCTACAATGAGCAGTTCTTC.

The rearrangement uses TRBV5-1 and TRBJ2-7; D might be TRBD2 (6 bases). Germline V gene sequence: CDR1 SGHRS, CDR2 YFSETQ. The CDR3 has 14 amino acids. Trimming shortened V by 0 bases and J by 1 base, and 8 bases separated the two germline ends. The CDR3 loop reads CASSLGDWSYEQYF. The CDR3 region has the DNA TGCGCCAGCAGCTTGGGGGACTGGTCCTACGAGCAGTACTTC. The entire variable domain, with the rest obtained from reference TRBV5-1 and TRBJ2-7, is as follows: KAGVTQTPRYLIKTRGQQVTLSCSPISGHRSVSWYQQTPGQGLQFLFEYFSETQRNKGNFPGRFSGRQFSNSRSEMNVSTLELGDSALYLCASSLGDWSYEQYFGPGTRLTVT.

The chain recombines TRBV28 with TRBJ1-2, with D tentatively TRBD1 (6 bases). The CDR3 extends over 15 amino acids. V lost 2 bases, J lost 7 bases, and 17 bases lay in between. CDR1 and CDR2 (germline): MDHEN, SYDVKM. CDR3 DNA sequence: TGTGCCAGCAGTTTAACGGGGGCGACATTGAGTGGCTACACCTTC. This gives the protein CASSLTGATLSGYTF.

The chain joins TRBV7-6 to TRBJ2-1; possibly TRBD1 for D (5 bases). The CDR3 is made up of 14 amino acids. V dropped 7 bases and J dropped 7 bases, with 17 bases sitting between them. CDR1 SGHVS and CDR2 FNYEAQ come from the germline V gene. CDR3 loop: CASTLQVQGNEQFF. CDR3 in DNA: TGTGCCAGCACCCTCCAGGTCCAGGGTAATGAGCAGTTCTTC.

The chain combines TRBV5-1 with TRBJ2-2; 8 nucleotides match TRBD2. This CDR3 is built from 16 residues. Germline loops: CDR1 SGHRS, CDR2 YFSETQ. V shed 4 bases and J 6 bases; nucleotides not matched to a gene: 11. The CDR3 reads CASSPSMTSASGELFF. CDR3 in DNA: TGCGCCAGCAGCCCCAGTATGACTAGCGCTTCCGGGGAGCTGTTTTTT.

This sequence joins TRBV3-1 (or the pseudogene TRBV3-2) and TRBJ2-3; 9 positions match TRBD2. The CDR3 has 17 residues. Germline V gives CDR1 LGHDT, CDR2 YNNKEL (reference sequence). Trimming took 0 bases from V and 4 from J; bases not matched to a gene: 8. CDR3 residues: CASSQEVSGGRADTQYF. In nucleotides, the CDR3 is TGTGCCAGCAGCCAAGAAGTGAGCGGGGGGCGGGCAGATACGCAGTATTTT.

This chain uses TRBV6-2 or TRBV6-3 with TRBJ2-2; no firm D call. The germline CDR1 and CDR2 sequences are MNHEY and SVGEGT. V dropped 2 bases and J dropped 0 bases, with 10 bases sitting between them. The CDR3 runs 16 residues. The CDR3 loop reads CASSYGNNANTGELFF. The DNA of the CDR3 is TGTGCCAGCAGTTACGGAAATAACGCGAACACCGGGGAGCTGTTTTTT.

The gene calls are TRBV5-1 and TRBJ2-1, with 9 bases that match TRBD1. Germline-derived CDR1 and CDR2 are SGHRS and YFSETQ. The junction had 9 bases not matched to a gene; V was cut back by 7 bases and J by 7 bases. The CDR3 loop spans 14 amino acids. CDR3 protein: CASGRTGDWNEQFF. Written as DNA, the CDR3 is TGCGCCAGCGGAAGGACAGGGGATTGGAATGAGCAGTTCTTC. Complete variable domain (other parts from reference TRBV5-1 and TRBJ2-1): KAGVTQTPRYLIKTRGQQVTLSCSPISGHRSVSWYQQTPGQGLQFLFEYFSETQRNKGNFPGRFSGRQFSNSRSEMNVSTLELGDSALYLCASGRTGDWNEQFFGPGTRLTVL.